Below are 15 T cell receptor beta chains sequenced from a single sample in a study of blood T cell repertoires in COVID-19. Here immunoSEQ multiplex PCR was the method, and the copy in TCRdb shows in-frame clones only, minus some. Of tens of thousands of clones listed, 81% are singletons. What was sequenced was peripheral blood. These receptors were obtained from a man between 65 and 80 years old with COVID-19, enrolled during active disease.

The chain joins TRBV29-1 to TRBJ1-1; D is ambiguous. Trimming took 8 bases from V and 0 from J, leaving 10 bases between them. This CDR3 has 12 residues. Germline CDR1 SQVTM, CDR2 ANQGSEA. As DNA, the CDR3 is TGCAGCACAGTATACATGAACACTGAAGCTTTCTTT. Protein sequence: CSTVYMNTEAFF.

This chain joins TRBV5-4 and TRBJ1-2, with TRBD1 identical over 9 bases. The CDR3 sequence is 15 residues long. The germline V gene has CDR1 SGHNT and CDR2 YYREEE (reference sequence). J lost 5 bases, V lost 5 bases, and 10 bases had no gene match. The CDR3 nucleotides are TGTGCCAGCAGGGCCAATACAGGGGGCGGGTATGGCTACACCTTC. Residues: CASRANTGGGYGYTF.

The chain joins TRBV19 to TRBJ2-7, with TRBD1 matching over 8 bases. This CDR3 spans 13 amino acids. J lost 4 bases, V lost 5 bases, and 4 bases had no gene match. Germline CDR1 LNHDA, CDR2 SQIVND (reference sequence). The CDR3 spells CASSYDRGYEQYF. The CDR3 region has the DNA TGTGCCAGTAGTTACGACAGGGGATACGAGCAGTACTTC.

The rearrangement uses TRBV5-3 and TRBJ2-1; 9 bases agree with TRBD2. TRBV5-3 is classed as an ORF, of uncertain function. The V and J ends lost 2 bases and 7 bases, in that order; junction bases with no gene match: 16. The CDR3 is 18 residues long. CDR3 region: CARSFGLAGPPPANEQFF. CDR3 sequence (DNA): TGTGCCAGAAGCTTCGGGCTAGCGGGACCTCCGCCGGCAAATGAGCAGTTCTTC.

The genes are TRBV28 and TRBJ2-5; 9 nucleotides agree with TRBD1. Unmatched junction bases numbered 3, after V lost 3 bases and J lost 4 bases. Germline CDR1 reads MDHEN; CDR2 reads SYDVKM. The CDR3 totals 14 residues. CDR3 nucleotides: TGTGCCAGCAGTTTTTGGACAGGGGTAGAGACCCAGTACTTC. Translated, it gives CASSFWTGVETQYF.

CDR3: CASSVGATLDTQYF. DNA for the CDR3: TGTGCCAGCAGCGTAGGGGCGACGCTCGATACGCAGTATTTT. This chain joins TRBV9 and TRBJ2-3; no clear D. The CDR3 runs to 14 residues. Germline V CDR1 and CDR2: SGDLS, YYNGEE. Trimming removed 0 bases at V and 6 bases at J, with 11 bases between.

The chain is built from TRBV18 and TRBJ2-2; TRBD2 might be the D (6 bases). Germline V lookup: CDR1 KGHSH, CDR2 LQKENI. The V end was cut by 3 bases, the J end by 5 bases, with 10 bases between. The CDR3 extends over 14 amino acids. The CDR3 loop is CASSPTRGTGELFF. The CDR3 DNA sequence: TGTGCCAGCTCACCGACTCGGGGGACCGGGGAGCTGTTTTTT.

The sample holds one count of this clone. In DNA, the CDR3 is TGTGCCAGCAGTTCGACCGGGGGGGCGAACACCGGGGAGCTGTTTTTT. Residues: CASSSTGGANTGELFF. The J gene is TRBJ2-2, the V gene TRBV28, with 8 bases lining up with TRBD2. Losses at the gene ends were 4 bases for V and 0 bases for J; bases not matched to a gene: 4. This CDR3 is built from 16 residues. Germline-derived CDR1 and CDR2 are MDHEN and SYDVKM. Filled out from reference TRBV28 and TRBJ2-2, the complete variable domain reads DVKVTQSSRYLVKRTGEKVFLECVQDMDHENMFWYRQDPGLGLRLIYFSYDVKMKEKGDIPEGYSVSREKKERFSLILESASTNQTSMYLCASSSTGGANTGELFFGEGSRLTVL.

This clone was recorded a few times. V and J are TRBV6-2 or TRBV6-3 and TRBJ2-2, with a possible D match to TRBD1 (5 bases). Germline V gene data show CDR1 as MNHEY and CDR2 as SVGEGT. V dropped 2 bases and J dropped 0 bases, with 13 bases sitting between them. The CDR3 has 17 residues. Written as DNA, the CDR3 is TGTGCCAGCAGTTACACGCAGGGCGGACCGAACACCGGGGAGCTGTTTTTT. This sequence encodes CASSYTQGGPNTGELFF.

The chain employs TRBV9 and TRBJ2-2; the D gene is possibly TRBD1 (5 bases). Germline CDR1 reads SGDLS; CDR2 reads YYNGEE. Trimming pared 3 bases from V and 5 bases from J, leaving 8 bases between. This CDR3 is 13 amino acids long. The CDR3 here is CASSGGPTGELFF. The CDR3, as DNA: TGTGCCAGCAGCGGGGGCCCAACCGGGGAGCTGTTTTTT. Complete variable domain (other parts from reference TRBV9 and TRBJ2-2): DSGVTQTPKHLITATGQRVTLRCSPRSGDLSVYWYQQSLDQGLQFLIQYYNGEERAKGNILERFSAQQFPDLHSELNLSSLELGDSALYFCASSGGPTGELFFGEGSRLTVL.

This clone has a single count. V is TRBV7-2 and J is TRBJ2-5; 10 nucleotides match TRBD2. With 4 bases clipped from V and 2 bases from J, the junction kept 7 bases outside the gene matches. Germline V gene lookup returns CDR1 SGHTA and CDR2 FQGNSA. The length of the CDR3 is 16 residues. The CDR3 here is CASSSSGRGPQETQYF. Written as DNA, the CDR3 is TGTGCCAGCAGCTCAAGCGGGAGGGGCCCTCAAGAGACCCAGTACTTC.

V is TRBV30 and J is TRBJ1-2; no firm D call. CDR1 and CDR2 (germline): GTSNPN, SVGIG (reference sequence). Trimming cost V 4 bases and J 7 bases, with 10 bases left between them. This CDR3 region has 11 residues. CDR3 sequence reads: CAWTEGTGYTF. CDR3 in DNA: TGTGCCTGGACCGAGGGAACTGGCTACACCTTC.

This clone came up a few times. This chain joins TRBV5-1 and TRBJ1-6; 11 nucleotides align to TRBD1. Trimming at V came to 3 bases and at J to 6 bases, leaving 5 bases not matched to a gene. The CDR3 has 16 amino acids. From germline, CDR1 is SGHRS and CDR2 YFSETQ. The CDR3 coding sequence is TGCGCCAGCAGCTCAGGACAGGGGGCAGGTAATTCACCCCTCCACTTT. This gives the protein CASSSGQGAGNSPLHF.

This clone was observed a few times. The identical CDR3 is also encoded by other nucleotide sequences in the sample. The chain joins TRBV5-1 to TRBJ1-1; D gene ambiguous. Germline CDR1 reads SGHRS; CDR2 reads YFSETQ. V was cut by 0 bases and J by 0 bases, with 6 bases left in between. The CDR3 has 14 residues. CDR3 residues: CASSLGQMNTEAFF. CDR3 nucleotides: TGCGCCAGCAGCTTGGGCCAGATGAACACTGAAGCTTTCTTT.

The chain couples TRBV5-1 to TRBJ2-7; possibly TRBD2 for D (6 bases). Germline loops: CDR1 SGHRS, CDR2 YFSETQ. The V and J ends lost 0 bases and 4 bases respectively, with 11 bases between them. The CDR3 has 14 residues. The CDR3 DNA reads TGCGCCAGCAGCTTGGCCCGGCGGGGTTACGAGCAGTACTTC. This codes for CASSLARRGYEQYF.